This TCR beta chain is drawn from a study of blood T cells in healthy people across ages. Combining a sample-barcoded 5' primer with a J-beta primer mix, a second PCR ran for roughly 7 to 12 cycles. TCRdb re-called the 5' RACE reads through MiXCR, storing one row per CDR3 protein. The repertoire holds around 1.1 million distinct CDR3 sequences, with 35% to 40% as singletons. Findings and limits, study-wide: Age showed a roughly linear inverse relationship with TCR beta diversity per million T cells. The long-lived group displayed more naive CD4+ cells, plus higher diversity, than the aged donors did.

The V gene's germline CDR1 is ENHRY and CDR2 SYGVKD. V was cut by 0 bases and J by 4 bases, with 6 bases left in between. The CDR3 consists of 13 residues. Regarding this clonotype: The antigen is undetermined.

The chain joins TRBV10-3 to TRBJ1-1; D ambiguous. Source material: blood. The sequence derives from a young man in good health. CDR3 amino acids: CAISESDGTEAFF. CDR3 DNA: TGTGCCATCAGTGAGTCTGACGGCACTGAAGCTTTCTTT.